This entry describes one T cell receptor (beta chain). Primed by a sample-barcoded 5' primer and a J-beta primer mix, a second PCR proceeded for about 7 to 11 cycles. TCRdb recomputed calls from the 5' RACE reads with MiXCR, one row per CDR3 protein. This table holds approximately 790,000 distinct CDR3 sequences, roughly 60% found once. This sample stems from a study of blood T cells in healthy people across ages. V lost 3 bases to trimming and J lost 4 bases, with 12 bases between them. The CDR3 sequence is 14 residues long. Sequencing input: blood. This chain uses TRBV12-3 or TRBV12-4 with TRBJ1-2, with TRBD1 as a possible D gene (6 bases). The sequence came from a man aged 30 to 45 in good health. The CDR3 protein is CASSFGQRLYGYTF. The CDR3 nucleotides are TGTGCCAGCAGTTTTGGACAGCGCCTCTATGGCTACACCTTC.